These 27 T cell receptor beta chains originate from one sample sequenced in a study of blood T cell repertoires in COVID-19. Measured with immunoSEQ multiplex PCR; TCRdb has only the in-frame clones, and not every one. The sample records 450,000 to 500,000 clones, approximately 85% being singletons. Sequencing used peripheral blood. The receptors here all came from a human donor in a cohort sampled during active COVID-19.

As concerns this clone: Other DNA variants within this sample encode the same CDR3. The V gene is TRBV18, the J gene TRBJ2-7; TRBD2 agrees at 7 bases. CDR3 length equals 12 residues. V gave up 3 bases and J gave up 5 bases; unmatched junction bases: 1. Germline assignment: CDR1 KGHSH and CDR2 LQKENI. The CDR3 sequence: CASSPGGDEQYF. CDR3 DNA: TGTGCCAGCTCACCTGGGGGGGACGAGCAGTACTTC.

The chain links TRBV5-1 to TRBJ1-4; TRBD1 might be the D (6 bases). CDR3 size: 16 residues. CDR1 is SGHRS and CDR2 is YFSETQ in the germline V gene. Trimming removed 1 base from V and 6 bases from J, with 16 bases in between. CDR3 sequence: CASSLSWGRGDEKLFF. CDR3 nucleotides: TGCGCCAGCAGCTTGTCGTGGGGCAGGGGAGATGAAAAACTGTTTTTT.

This chain joins TRBV18 and TRBJ2-1, with D perhaps matching TRBD1 (5 bases). The germline V gene has CDR1 KGHSH and CDR2 LQKENI. This CDR3 contains 15 residues. Trimming removed 6 bases at V and 0 bases at J, with 12 bases between. In nucleotides, the CDR3 is TGTGCCAGCTCGACGACAGTAAGCTCCTACAATGAGCAGTTCTTC. Encoded protein: CASSTTVSSYNEQFF. Complete variable domain (other parts from reference TRBV18 and TRBJ2-1): NAGVMQNPRHLVRRRGQEARLRCSPMKGHSHVYWYRQLPEEGLKFMVYLQKENIIDESGMPKERFSAEFPKEGPSILRIQQVVRGDSAAYFCASSTTVSSYNEQFFGPGTRLTVL.

The V and J genes are TRBV5-5 and TRBJ2-2; 8 nucleotides line up with TRBD1. The CDR3 length is 15 residues. Looked up from germline, CDR1 is SGHKS and CDR2 is YYEKEE (reference sequence). J gave up 6 bases and V 3 bases, and 7 bases lay outside the gene matches. The CDR3, as DNA: TGTGCCAGCAGCTCTGGGACAGGTTATTCCGGGGAGCTGTTTTTT. This translates into CASSSGTGYSGELFF.

V and J are TRBV25-1 and TRBJ2-6; D is ambiguous. CDR1 is MGHDK and CDR2 is SYGVNS in the germline V gene. The CDR3 runs to 16 residues. V shed 4 bases and J shed 0 bases, with 10 bases lying between them. The chain's CDR3 is CASSGTVASGANVLTF. The CDR3 DNA sequence: TGTGCCAGCAGTGGAACAGTCGCCTCTGGGGCCAACGTCCTGACTTTC.

The chain couples TRBV28 to TRBJ1-5; tentative D call: TRBD1 (6 bases). V shed 7 bases and J shed 4 bases, with 14 bases lying between them. The CDR3 consists of 14 residues. CDR1 is MDHEN, CDR2 SYDVKM, per germline. CDR3: CASTLTGVNQPQHF. The CDR3 DNA follows: TGTGCCAGCACCCTGACAGGCGTAAATCAGCCCCAGCATTTT.

The gene calls are TRBV28 and TRBJ2-7, with TRBD2 matching over 10 bases. CDR1 and CDR2 from the germline V gene are MDHEN and SYDVKM. The CDR3 contains 15 residues. The V segment lost 5 bases and the J segment 4 bases; nucleotides outside the gene matches: 8. In nucleotides, the CDR3 is TGTGCCAGCAGTCAGGGACTAGCGACGCCTTACGAGCAGTACTTC. Amino acid sequence: CASSQGLATPYEQYF.

V gene TRBV3-1 (or the pseudogene TRBV3-2) combines with J gene TRBJ1-2; D remains unclear. Germline V lookup: CDR1 LGHDT, CDR2 YNNKEL (reference sequence). CDR3 length equals 13 residues. V lost 4 bases and J lost 6, with 12 bases in between. CDR3 in amino acids: CASSPPGLDGYTF. The CDR3 DNA follows: TGTGCCAGCAGCCCCCCGGGGTTAGATGGCTACACCTTC.

The rearrangement links TRBV6-1 to TRBJ1-5; no definite D call. CDR1 and CDR2 from the germline V gene are MNHNS and SASEGT. V lost 0 bases, J lost 5 bases, and 8 bases lay in between. The CDR3 has 14 residues. The CDR3 bases are TGTGCCAGCAGTGAAGCGAGGACTTATCAGCCCCAGCATTTT. It is translated as CASSEARTYQPQHF.

The rearrangement uses TRBV19 and TRBJ1-6; 7 bases map to TRBD1. V shed 6 bases and J 6 bases; nucleotides not matched to a gene: 8. The V gene's germline CDR1 is LNHDA and CDR2 SQIVND (reference sequence). The CDR3 extends over 15 amino acids. Here the CDR3 DNA reads TGTGCCAGTAGGTCCGACAGGGCGCGTAATTCACCCCTCCACTTT. It yields the protein CASRSDRARNSPLHF.

The chain combines TRBV6-5 with TRBJ1-1; D remains unclear. CDR1 and CDR2 (germline): MNHEY, SVGAGI. This CDR3 contains 12 residues. V was pared by 2 bases and J by 7 bases, with 8 bases between. The CDR3 reads CASSYNGDEAFF. The CDR3, as DNA: TGTGCCAGCAGTTACAATGGAGATGAAGCTTTCTTT.

This chain joins TRBV29-1 and TRBJ2-7, with TRBD1 matching over 9 bases. This CDR3 spans 14 amino acids. Germline values: CDR1 SQVTM, CDR2 ANQGSEA. The V and J ends lost 3 bases and 3 bases, in that order; junction bases with no gene match: 6. The CDR3 DNA reads TGCAGCGTTGAGGCACAGGGGGCGGGCTACGAGCAGTACTTC. Protein sequence: CSVEAQGAGYEQYF.

The V and J genes are TRBV18 and TRBJ1-4; D perhaps matches TRBD1 (6 bases). The V gene lost 2 bases and the J gene lost 5 bases, with 12 bases spanning the gap. Germline V lookup: CDR1 KGHSH, CDR2 LQKENI. The CDR3 length is 15 residues. The CDR3 loop is CASSPSETGNEKLFF. CDR3 DNA: TGTGCCAGCTCACCATCCGAGACAGGAAATGAAAAACTGTTTTTT. The variable domain in full, with the rest retrieved from reference TRBV18 and TRBJ1-4, is NAGVMQNPRHLVRRRGQEARLRCSPMKGHSHVYWYRQLPEEGLKFMVYLQKENIIDESGMPKERFSAEFPKEGPSILRIQQVVRGDSAAYFCASSPSETGNEKLFFGSGTQLSVL.

The chain recombines TRBV20-1 with TRBJ1-1; D possibly corresponds to TRBD1 (5 bases). Trimming removed 3 bases from V and 5 bases from J, with 13 bases in between. Looked up from germline, CDR1 is DFQATT and CDR2 is SNEGSKA (reference sequence). The CDR3 loop spans 13 amino acids. This chain's CDR3 is CSASDGGGTEAFF. CDR3 nucleotide sequence: TGCAGTGCTAGTGACGGGGGAGGAACTGAAGCTTTCTTT.

This clone was found once. The rearrangement links TRBV2 to TRBJ2-7, with 7 bases fitting TRBD1. The CDR3 totals 14 residues. The J segment lost 4 bases and the V segment lost 3 bases, leaving 6 bases of the junction unmatched. The germline V gene encodes CDR1 SNHLY and CDR2 FYNNEI. The CDR3 reads CASSDAGGLYEQYF. CDR3 coding DNA: TGTGCCAGCAGTGATGCAGGGGGATTGTACGAGCAGTACTTC. Based on the CDR3 plus reference TRBV2 and TRBJ2-7, the full variable domain is EPEVTQTPSHQVTQMGQEVILRCVPISNHLYFYWYRQILGQKVEFLVSFYNNEISEKSEIFDDQFSVERPDGSNFTLKIRSTKLEDSAMYFCASSDAGGLYEQYFGPGTRLTVT.

J is TRBJ2-5 and V is TRBV30; 7 bases agree with TRBD1. The CDR3 runs 15 residues. Germline loops: CDR1 GTSNPN, CDR2 SVGIG (reference sequence). The V segment lost 1 base and the J segment 7 bases; nucleotides outside the gene matches: 12. The CDR3 is CAWSGGQSHGATQYF. The CDR3 DNA follows: TGTGCCTGGAGTGGGGGACAGTCCCACGGGGCGACCCAGTACTTC.

This sequence joins TRBV10-3 and TRBJ2-5, with 7 nucleotides matching TRBD1. Losses at the gene ends were 3 bases for V and 5 bases for J; bases not matched to a gene: 12. Germline V gene sequence: CDR1 ENHRY, CDR2 SYGVKD. The CDR3 has 16 residues. The CDR3 is CAISDLTGSDAETQYF. In DNA form, the CDR3 reads TGTGCCATCAGTGACCTGACAGGGTCGGATGCGGAGACCCAGTACTTC.

This sequence joins TRBV2 and TRBJ2-7; 8 positions agree with TRBD1. Trimming cost V 5 bases and J 2 bases; bases outside gene matches: 5. Germline V gene data show CDR1 as SNHLY and CDR2 as FYNNEI. This CDR3 is 14 amino acids long. CDR3 nucleotides: TGTGCCAGCAGTCAAGGACAGGGTACCTACGAGCAGTACTTC. Residues: CASSQGQGTYEQYF.

Remarks on this clone: The junction differs from germline at one of its ends, possibly a read error. J is TRBJ2-1 and V is TRBV7-7; the match to TRBD1 covers 9 bases. Germline assignment: CDR1 SSHAT and CDR2 FNYEAQ (reference sequence). The CDR3 is 13 amino acids. CDR3 protein: CASSSDRGNEQFF. DNA of the CDR3: TGTGCTAGCAGCTCGGACAGGGGCAATGAGCAGTTCTTC.

In nucleotides, the CDR3 is TGTGCCAGCAGCTTGCGCGGGGGCGGACCTAATGAAAAACTGTTTTTT. This translates into CASSLRGGGPNEKLFF. The rearrangement links TRBV5-6 to TRBJ1-4, with D perhaps matching TRBD1 (6 bases). The V end lost 1 base, the J end lost 3 bases, and 13 bases lay between the germline ends. Germline V gives CDR1 SGHDT, CDR2 YYEEEE. CDR3 length: 16 amino acids.

CDR3 region: CAWGTEVRLNTEAFF. The CDR3 bases are TGTGCCTGGGGGACTGAGGTCAGATTGAACACTGAAGCTTTCTTT. V and J are TRBV30 and TRBJ1-1; D might be TRBD1 (5 bases). The CDR3 spans 15 residues. The V gene's germline CDR1 is GTSNPN and CDR2 SVGIG (reference sequence). V shed 5 bases and J shed 0 bases, with 16 bases lying between them.

The chain couples TRBV19 to TRBJ1-4, with D possibly TRBD1 on 5 matching bases. CDR3 size: 13 residues. Germline V lookup: CDR1 LNHDA, CDR2 SQIVND (reference sequence). Trimming removed 5 bases at V and 8 bases at J, with 12 bases between. The CDR3 region has the DNA TGTGCCAGTAGTGTCGGGGGAGGAGAAAAACTGTTTTTT. It translates to CASSVGGGEKLFF.

The genes are TRBV3-1 (or the pseudogene TRBV3-2) and TRBJ2-1; TRBD2 aligns across 7 bases. The CDR3 has 14 residues. Germline assignment: CDR1 LGHDT and CDR2 YNNKEL (reference sequence). V shed 4 bases and J 3 bases; nucleotides not matched to a gene: 3. CDR3 sequence: CASSRASGYNEQFF. The DNA for the CDR3 is TGTGCCAGCAGCCGGGCTAGCGGCTACAATGAGCAGTTCTTC.

This chain connects TRBV5-1 to TRBJ2-1; 12 nucleotides align to TRBD2. The ends lost 3 bases at V and 8 bases at J; junction bases unmatched: 9. There are 16 residues in the CDR3. In germline, CDR1 is SGHRS, CDR2 YFSETQ. CDR3 coding DNA: TGCGCCAGCAGCTATCTAGCGGGAGGGCCCCTCGATGAGCAGTTCTTC. Translating it yields CASSYLAGGPLDEQFF.

The DNA of the CDR3 is TGTGCCAGCAGTCGCCTCAGGGGAACTGGAAACACCATATATTTT. This sequence encodes CASSRLRGTGNTIYF. The chain carries TRBV28 and TRBJ1-3; TRBD1 might be the D (6 bases). V was pared by 5 bases and J by 2 bases, with 13 bases between. Germline V gene lookup returns CDR1 MDHEN and CDR2 SYDVKM. There are 15 residues in the CDR3.

The chain combines TRBV27 with TRBJ2-5; TRBD2 agrees at 9 bases. CDR3 size: 16 residues. J lost 4 bases, V lost 5 bases, and 11 bases had no gene match. Germline lookup yields CDR1 MNHEY and CDR2 SMNVEV (reference sequence). The CDR3, as DNA: TGTGCCAGCAGTACCCCAGCGGGAGGATGGCCAGAGACCCAGTACTTC. This encodes CASSTPAGGWPETQYF.

This clone was found a few times. The gene calls are TRBV9 and TRBJ2-1; D ambiguous. Per the germline V gene, CDR1 is SGDLS and CDR2 is YYNGEE. V gave up 3 bases and J gave up 6 bases, with 16 bases separating them. This CDR3 spans 15 amino acids. The CDR3 sequence is CASSARPGSSNEQFF. Here the CDR3 DNA reads TGTGCCAGCAGCGCAAGACCCGGGTCCAGCAATGAGCAGTTCTTC.